The next 15 T cell receptor beta chains were all read from a single sample in a study of CD8 T cells in Susac syndrome. RNA was extracted with the RNeasy kit, and a quantity of 0.5 to 1 ug was reverse transcribed using random hexamers. MiXCR, run by TCRdb on the immunoSEQ multiplex PCR reads, gives a single entry per CDR3 protein. The table lists more than 200,000 distinct CDR3 sequences, 94% of them singletons. Sequenced input: CD4+ T cells from PBMCs. These receptors originate from a human donor with Susac syndrome.

The chain joins TRBV27 to TRBJ1-2; possible D gene TRBD1, 5 bases. The CDR3 is 15 amino acids. Looked up from germline, CDR1 is MNHEY and CDR2 is SMNVEV (reference sequence). The ends were cut back, 6 bases at V and 7 bases at J, with 21 bases in the middle. The CDR3 coding sequence is TGTGCCAGCAGGACCGACGGAGTGGGGCCAAGTGGCTACACCTTC. This gives the protein CASRTDGVGPSGYTF.

The CDR3: CASSPGQGELAGELFF. The CDR3 DNA reads as TGCGCCAGCAGCCCCGGACAGGGTGAATTAGCCGGGGAGCTGTTTTTT. The chain recombines TRBV4-3 with TRBJ2-2, with TRBD1 identical over 8 bases. There are 16 residues in the CDR3. Per germline, CDR1 LGHNA and CDR2 YSLEER. V lost 4 bases to trimming and J lost 6 bases; unmatched junction nucleotides: 10.

The chain combines TRBV29-1 with TRBJ1-1; 8 nucleotides match TRBD1. V lost 7 bases to trimming and J lost 2 bases; unmatched junction nucleotides: 6. The germline V gene encodes CDR1 SQVTM and CDR2 ANQGSEA. This CDR3 comprises 13 residues. The CDR3 sequence is CSGKTGVNTEAFF. CDR3 nucleotides: TGCAGCGGTAAGACAGGGGTTAACACTGAAGCTTTCTTT.

The chain joins TRBV29-1 to TRBJ2-7, with 11 bases that match TRBD1. The CDR3 loop spans 13 amino acids. After removal of 7 bases from V and 5 bases from J, the junction contained 7 bases not matched to a gene. Per germline, CDR1 SQVTM and CDR2 ANQGSEA. CDR3 nucleotides: TGCAGCGCCTACGGACAGGGGGCCCACGAGCAGTACTTC. It specifies CSAYGQGAHEQYF.

This chain links TRBV6-2 or TRBV6-3 with TRBJ1-2, with 9 bases that match TRBD1. Germline loops: CDR1 MNHEY, CDR2 SVGEGT. The CDR3 covers 15 residues. V trimming: 2 bases; J trimming: 4 bases; junction bases outside the gene matches: 5. The CDR3 spells CASSYTGTGIYGYTF. The DNA for the CDR3 is TGTGCCAGCAGTTACACCGGGACAGGGATCTATGGCTACACCTTC.

The chain joins TRBV20-1 to TRBJ1-1; 10 bases fit TRBD1. The CDR3 is made up of 16 amino acids. V dropped 8 bases and J dropped 4; count of bases not matched to a gene: 16. The germline V gene encodes CDR1 DFQATT and CDR2 SNEGSKA (reference sequence). The CDR3 sequence: CSSTPRTGGDGTEAFF. For the CDR3, the DNA is TGCAGTTCTACTCCCCGGACAGGGGGGGATGGCACTGAAGCTTTCTTT.

V and J are TRBV6-1 and TRBJ2-1; TRBD2 aligns across 10 bases. The V and J ends lost 4 bases and 10 bases, in that order; junction bases with no gene match: 10. The CDR3 extends over 15 amino acids. Germline V lookup: CDR1 MNHNS, CDR2 SASEGT. Here the CDR3 DNA reads TGTGCCAGCAGTGTTACTAGCGGGGACGTTTTGGAGCAGTTCTTC. Translation: CASSVTSGDVLEQFF.

The chain joins TRBV5-4 to TRBJ2-3; 9 positions agree with TRBD2. J lost 4 bases, V lost 2 bases, and 8 bases had no gene match. Germline lookup yields CDR1 SGHNT and CDR2 YYREEE (reference sequence). The CDR3 has 16 amino acids. CDR3 in amino acids: CASSFVRGGRADTQYF. As DNA, the CDR3 is TGTGCCAGCAGCTTTGTGCGGGGGGGCCGCGCAGATACGCAGTATTTT.

Turning to this clonotype: The junction departs from the called germline gene at one end, perhaps through a read error. The chain carries TRBV5-1 and TRBJ1-2; D may be TRBD1 (5 bases). The CDR3 sequence is 15 residues long. CDR1 is SGHRS, CDR2 YFSETQ, per germline. CDR3 sequence (DNA): TGCGCCAGCAGATTGGGGCCCAAGACGAACTATGGCTACACCTTC. As protein: CASRLGPKTNYGYTF. The complete variable domain, with remaining parts taken from reference TRBV5-1 and TRBJ1-2, reads KAGVTQTPRYLIKTRGQQVTLSCSPISGHRSVSWYQQTPGQGLQFLFEYFSETQRNKGNFPGRFSGRQFSNSRSEMNVSTLELGDSALYLCASRLGPKTNYGYTFGSGTRLTVV.

The chain joins TRBV12-3 or TRBV12-4 to TRBJ2-2; tentatively, D is TRBD1 (6 bases). CDR3 length: 15 amino acids. V was cut by 1 base and J by 3 bases, with 9 bases left in between. The CDR3 DNA follows: TGTGCCAGCAGTTTAGAGGGGGTGGACACCGGGGAGCTGTTTTTT. Translation: CASSLEGVDTGELFF.

The gene calls are TRBV24-1 and TRBJ1-2, with D tentatively TRBD1 (6 bases). Germline V gives CDR1 KGHDR, CDR2 SFDVKD. The CDR3 loop spans 13 amino acids. V lost 2 bases to trimming and J lost 6 bases, with 9 bases between them. CDR3 sequence: CATSDSSGDGYTF. The CDR3 region has the DNA TGTGCCACCAGTGATTCTTCAGGGGATGGCTACACCTTC.

The chain couples TRBV7-9 to TRBJ1-2, with D tentatively TRBD1 (5 bases). CDR1 and CDR2 from the germline V gene are SEHNR and FQNEAQ (reference sequence). V was shortened by 5 bases and J by 4 bases, with 14 bases between the two germline ends. CDR3 length: 14 residues. In DNA form, the CDR3 reads TGTGCCAGCAGCCGACGGGGCAGGAGCTATGGCTACACCTTC. Protein: CASSRRGRSYGYTF.

The chain links TRBV27 to TRBJ1-6; D is undetermined. This CDR3 region has 18 residues. Germline values: CDR1 MNHEY, CDR2 SMNVEV (reference sequence). Trimming took 2 bases from V and 0 from J, leaving 14 bases between them. The CDR3 sequence is CASSLTAQGSSYNSPLHF. CDR3 nucleotide sequence: TGTGCCAGCAGTTTAACGGCACAAGGGAGCTCCTATAATTCACCCCTCCACTTT.

The V call is TRBV6-5, the J call TRBJ2-5, with 9 nucleotides matching TRBD1. Germline assignment: CDR1 MNHEY and CDR2 SVGAGI. The length of the CDR3 is 14 residues. Germline trimming cut 2 bases from V and 5 bases from J; bases unmatched to any gene: 3. CDR3 DNA sequence: TGTGCCAGCAGTTACGGGACAGGGAGGGAGACCCAGTACTTC. Translating gives CASSYGTGRETQYF.

This chain uses TRBV7-3 with TRBJ1-1, with D possibly matching TRBD1 (6 bases). Germline V gives CDR1 SGHTA, CDR2 FQGTGA. V was cut by 5 bases and J by 0 bases, with 13 bases left in between. CDR3 size: 15 residues. DNA of the CDR3: TGTGCCAGCAGCCCGACGACAGGCATGAACACTGAAGCTTTCTTT. This gives the protein CASSPTTGMNTEAFF.